Listed below are T cell receptor beta chains from one sample, sequenced in a study of T cells in Graves' hyperthyroidism and ophthalmopathy. Using its own MiXCR run on the multiplex PCR reads, TCRdb lists one record per CDR3 protein. The sample lists 500,000 to 750,000 distinct CDR3 sequences, about a sixth occurring once. The sequenced material came from blood. These receptors were collected from a woman under 40 with Graves' hyperthyroidism. The CDR3 runs from the conserved cysteine through the conserved F or W. Each record gives: D gene, J gene, V gene, clone size, CDR3 protein, CDR3 DNA. The D gene is left open where the match is weak. Where a row states a size, it is once, few, many or the class of an expanded clone; other rows omit it.

d_gene: NA
j_gene: TRBJ1-2
v_gene: TRBV3-1
abundance: NA
CDR3aa: CASSQSGGVSNYGYTF
CDR3nt: TGTGCCAGCAGCCAAAGTGGGGGCGTTTCGAACTATGGCTACACCTTC

d_gene: NA
j_gene: TRBJ2-1
v_gene: TRBV6-5
abundance: NA
CDR3aa: CASSYGGGPYNEQFF
CDR3nt: TGTGCCAGCAGTTACGGAGGGGGTCCATACAATGAGCAGTTCTTC

d_gene: TRBD1
j_gene: TRBJ2-5
v_gene: TRBV7-8
abundance: many
CDR3aa: CASSLARQGISKQYF
CDR3nt: TGTGCCAGCAGCTTAGCGCGACAGGGGATCAGTAAACAGTACTTC

d_gene: NA
j_gene: TRBJ2-1
v_gene: TRBV11-2
abundance: many
CDR3aa: CASSLDHQQAVVSYNEQFF
CDR3nt: TGTGCCAGCAGCTTAGATCACCAGCAAGCAGTTGTATCCTACAATGAGCAGTTCTTC

d_gene: NA
j_gene: TRBJ2-3
v_gene: TRBV7-2
abundance: NA
CDR3aa: CASSPQGLPADTQYF
CDR3nt: TGTGCCAGCAGCCCGCAGGGACTCCCCGCAGATACGCAGTATTTT

d_gene: TRBD1
j_gene: TRBJ2-5
v_gene: TRBV20-1
abundance: few
CDR3aa: CSARDPRDRVQETQYF
CDR3nt: TGCAGTGCTAGAGATCCCCGGGACAGGGTACAAGAGACCCAGTACTTC

d_gene: TRBD1
j_gene: TRBJ1-2
v_gene: TRBV5-5
abundance: many
CDR3aa: CASSAILTGASYGYTF
CDR3nt: TGTGCCAGCAGCGCTATCTTGACAGGGGCGAGCTATGGCTACACCTTC

d_gene: TRBD1
j_gene: TRBJ1-2
v_gene: TRBV5-6
abundance: few
CDR3aa: CASSPRTGFYGYTF
CDR3nt: TGTGCCAGCAGCCCAAGGACAGGGTTCTATGGCTACACCTTC

d_gene: NA
j_gene: TRBJ2-1
v_gene: TRBV2
abundance: many
CDR3aa: CASSEGGGRGVNEQFF
CDR3nt: TGTGCCAGCAGTGAAGGAGGGGGGAGGGGGGTCAATGAGCAGTTCTTC

d_gene: TRBD2
j_gene: TRBJ2-1
v_gene: TRBV7-2
abundance: many
CDR3aa: CASSQRGLAGVNEQFF
CDR3nt: TGTGCCAGCAGTCAAAGAGGACTAGCGGGAGTCAATGAGCAGTTCTTC

d_gene: NA
j_gene: TRBJ2-3
v_gene: TRBV6-1
abundance: few
CDR3aa: CASSKEWFRDTQYF
CDR3nt: TGTGCCAGCAGTAAGGAATGGTTTCGGGATACGCAGTATTTT

d_gene: TRBD2
j_gene: TRBJ2-7
v_gene: TRBV6-5
abundance: many
CDR3aa: CASSRTGTSGIHYEQYF
CDR3nt: TGTGCCAGCAGTCGGACCGGGACTAGCGGGATTCACTACGAGCAGTACTTC

d_gene: NA
j_gene: TRBJ1-2
v_gene: TRBV11-2
abundance: many
CDR3aa: CASSLVVGYTF
CDR3nt: TGTGCCAGCAGCTTGGTAGTTGGCTACACCTTC

d_gene: NA
j_gene: TRBJ2-7
v_gene: TRBV15
abundance: many
CDR3aa: CATSDFSGSRNEQYF
CDR3nt: TGTGCCACCAGCGATTTTAGCGGAAGTCGGAACGAGCAGTACTTC

d_gene: NA
j_gene: TRBJ2-7
v_gene: TRBV3-1
abundance: NA
CDR3aa: CASSQSTRGYEQYF
CDR3nt: TGTGCCAGCAGCCAATCGACGAGGGGCTACGAGCAGTACTTC

d_gene: TRBD2
j_gene: TRBJ2-7
v_gene: TRBV15
abundance: few
CDR3aa: CATSRDLAGGGEQYF
CDR3nt: TGTGCCACCAGCAGAGATCTTGCGGGAGGGGGCGAGCAGTACTTC

d_gene: NA
j_gene: TRBJ1-2
v_gene: TRBV2
abundance: many
CDR3aa: CASTRQEHAGTF
CDR3nt: TGTGCAAGCACAAGGCAAGAGCACGCCGGCACCTTC

d_gene: TRBD2
j_gene: TRBJ2-4
v_gene: TRBV29-1
abundance: NA
CDR3aa: CSVQGGSRGAKNIQYF
CDR3nt: TGCAGCGTCCAAGGCGGGAGTCGGGGAGCCAAAAACATTCAGTACTTC